The 4 T cell receptor beta chains in this list originate from one sample, sequenced in a study of vaccination and CD4 T cells after COVID-19. Cultured CD4+ T-cell DNA underwent Oncomine TCR Beta short-read sequencing. MiXCR was run by TCRdb on the PCR reads, yielding one entry per CDR3 protein. This sample carries roughly 4,200 distinct CDR3 sequences, less than 25% of them seen once, and the ten largest clones take roughly 15%. These receptors have no known antigen. Treatment noted: approximately 9-day PBMC culture with coronavirus spike peptide pools or control peptides (ViraFEST assay). What was sequenced was CD4+ T cells from blood, cultured in vitro. These receptors were taken from a human donor who had recovered from COVID-19.

This clonotype was recorded a few times. The chain couples TRBV5-4 to TRBJ2-1; 8 bases are shared with TRBD1. V lost 4 bases and J lost 2; bases outside the gene matches: 8. Per germline, CDR1 SGHNT and CDR2 YYREEE (reference sequence). The CDR3 covers 16 residues. The CDR3 nucleotides read TGTGCCAGCAGCCCCAGGGGGCGCGGGCCCTACAATGAGCAGTTCTTC. Translating gives CASSPRGRGPYNEQFF.

This clonotype is classed as medium-sized. The gene calls are TRBV6-1 and TRBJ1-6, with D uncertain. This CDR3 is 13 amino acids long. Germline CDR1 reads MNHNS; CDR2 reads SASEGT. With 6 bases removed from V and 4 bases from J, the gap between germline ends came to 7 bases. CDR3 amino acids: CASRRSYNSPLHF. Here the CDR3 DNA reads TGTGCCAGCAGGAGGAGTTATAATTCACCCCTCCACTTT.

This clonotype was seen a few times. The V and J genes are TRBV6-1 and TRBJ1-2; 9 positions match TRBD1. V lost 6 bases, J lost 4 bases, and 3 bases stayed unmatched. There are 13 residues in the CDR3. Per germline, CDR1 MNHNS and CDR2 SASEGT. The CDR3 loop is CASSRDRVYGYTF. The CDR3 coding sequence is TGTGCCAGCAGCCGGGACAGGGTCTATGGCTACACCTTC.

Points on this clonotype: This may be a read error: a much more frequent sequence differs by one nucleotide. V is TRBV12-3 or TRBV12-4 and J is TRBJ2-1; D is perhaps TRBD1 or TRBD2 (5 bases each). V lost 4 bases and J 15 bases, leaving 19 bases between the germline ends. This CDR3 is 13 amino acids long. This chain's CDR3 is CASSSEWGTFRFF. In DNA, the CDR3 is TGTGCCAGCAGTTCAGAGTGGGGGACCTTTCGGTTCTTC.